This TCR beta chain came from a study of cytomegalovirus exposure and HLA in healthy donors. The PCR contained 60 Vbeta and 13 Jbeta primers. The assay was immunoSEQ multiplex PCR, and TCRdb's table has in-frame clones only and misses some. The sample yields about 200,000 clones, 79% seen once. The CDR3 runs to 15 residues. The junction had 6 bases not matched to a gene; V was cut back by 4 bases and J by 4 bases. Germline-derived CDR1 and CDR2 are SGHDT and YYEEEE. The TCR sequence derives from a girl between 5 and 17 years old in good health and CMV-seropositive. The gene calls are TRBV5-6 and TRBJ1-4; 8 bases map to TRBD1. Sequenced material: PBMCs. Written as DNA, the CDR3 is TGTGCCAGCAGCAGAAGGACAGGGAATAATGAAAAACTGTTTTTT. This gives the protein CASSRRTGNNEKLFF.